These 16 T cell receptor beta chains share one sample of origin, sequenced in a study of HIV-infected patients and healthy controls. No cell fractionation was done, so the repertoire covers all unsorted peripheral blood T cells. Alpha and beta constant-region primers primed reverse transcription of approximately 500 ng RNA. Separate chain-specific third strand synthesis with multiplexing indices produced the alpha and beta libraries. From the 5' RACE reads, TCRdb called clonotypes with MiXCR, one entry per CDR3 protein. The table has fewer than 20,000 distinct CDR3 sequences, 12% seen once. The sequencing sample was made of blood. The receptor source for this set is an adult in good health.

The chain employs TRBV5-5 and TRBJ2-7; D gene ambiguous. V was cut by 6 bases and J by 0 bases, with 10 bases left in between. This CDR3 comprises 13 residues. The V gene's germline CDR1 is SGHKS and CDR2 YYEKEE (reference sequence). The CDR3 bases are TGTGCCAGCACCACCAGGCCCTCCTACGAGCAGTACTTC. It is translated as CASTTRPSYEQYF.

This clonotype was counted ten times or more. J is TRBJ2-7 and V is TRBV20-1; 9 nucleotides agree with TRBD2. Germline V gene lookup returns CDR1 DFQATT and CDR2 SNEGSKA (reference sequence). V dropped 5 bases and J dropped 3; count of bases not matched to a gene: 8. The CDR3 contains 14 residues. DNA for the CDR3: TGCAGTGCTGCGCGGGGGGGTGAGCTCTACGAGCAGTACTTC. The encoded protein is CSAARGGELYEQYF.

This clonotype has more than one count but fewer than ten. CDR3 coding DNA: TGCGCCAGCAGCTTGGAGACAGGGGGAGAGACCCAGTACTTC. Encoded protein: CASSLETGGETQYF. The chain links TRBV5-1 to TRBJ2-5; 9 positions agree with TRBD1. Trimming removed 0 bases from V and 4 bases from J; junction bases left unmatched: 1. The CDR3 is made up of 14 amino acids. Germline lookup yields CDR1 SGHRS and CDR2 YFSETQ.

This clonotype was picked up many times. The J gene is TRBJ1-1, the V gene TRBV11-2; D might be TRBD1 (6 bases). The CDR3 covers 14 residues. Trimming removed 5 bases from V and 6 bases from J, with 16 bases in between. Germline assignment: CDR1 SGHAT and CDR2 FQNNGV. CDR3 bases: TGTGCCAGCAGCCTCGCGGGAGAGGGGGCTGAAGCTTTCTTT. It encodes CASSLAGEGAEAFF.

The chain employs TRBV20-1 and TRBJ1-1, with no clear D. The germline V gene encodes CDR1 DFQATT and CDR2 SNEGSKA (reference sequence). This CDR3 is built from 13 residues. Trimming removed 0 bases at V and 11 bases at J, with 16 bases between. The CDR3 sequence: CSARDIRAPLAFF. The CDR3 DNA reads TGCAGTGCTAGAGATATTCGAGCCCCACTCGCTTTCTTT.

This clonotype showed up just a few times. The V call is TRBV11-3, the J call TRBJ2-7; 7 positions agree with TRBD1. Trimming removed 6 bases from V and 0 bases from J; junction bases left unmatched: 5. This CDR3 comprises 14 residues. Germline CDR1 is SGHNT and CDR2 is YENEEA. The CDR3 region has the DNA TGTGCCAGCAGTAAAGGACAGGCCTCCTACGAGCAGTACTTC. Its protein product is CASSKGQASYEQYF.

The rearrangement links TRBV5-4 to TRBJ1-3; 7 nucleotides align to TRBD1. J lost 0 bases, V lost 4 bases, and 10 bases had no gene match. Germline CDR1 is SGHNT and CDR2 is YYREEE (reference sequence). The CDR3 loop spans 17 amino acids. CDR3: CASSRTPDRASGNTIYF. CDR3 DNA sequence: TGTGCCAGCAGCCGCACCCCCGACAGGGCCTCTGGAAACACCATATATTTT.

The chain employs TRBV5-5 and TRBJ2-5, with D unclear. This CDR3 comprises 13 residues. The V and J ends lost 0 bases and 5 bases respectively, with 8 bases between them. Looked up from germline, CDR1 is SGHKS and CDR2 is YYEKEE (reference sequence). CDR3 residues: CASSLDSWETQYF. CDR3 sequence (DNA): TGTGCCAGCAGCTTGGATTCGTGGGAGACCCAGTACTTC.

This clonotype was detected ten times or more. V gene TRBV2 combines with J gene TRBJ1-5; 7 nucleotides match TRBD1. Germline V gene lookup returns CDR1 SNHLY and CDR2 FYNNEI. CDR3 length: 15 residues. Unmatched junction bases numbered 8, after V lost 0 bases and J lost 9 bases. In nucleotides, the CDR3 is TGTGCCAGCAGTGAAGCGCGGGAGGGGGCCGGGCCCCAGCATTTT. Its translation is CASSEAREGAGPQHF.

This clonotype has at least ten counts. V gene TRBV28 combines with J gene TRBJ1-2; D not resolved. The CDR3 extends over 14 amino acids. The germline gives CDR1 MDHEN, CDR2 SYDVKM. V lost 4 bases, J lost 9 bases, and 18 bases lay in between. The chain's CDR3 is CASSSVDSDLRYTF. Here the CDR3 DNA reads TGTGCCAGCAGTTCTGTTGATTCAGACTTGCGCTACACCTTC.

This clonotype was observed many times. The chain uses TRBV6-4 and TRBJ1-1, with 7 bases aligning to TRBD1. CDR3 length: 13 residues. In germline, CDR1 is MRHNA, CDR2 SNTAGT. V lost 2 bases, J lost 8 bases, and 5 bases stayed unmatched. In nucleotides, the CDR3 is TGTGCCAGCAGTGACCGGACAGGTAAAGAAGCTTTCTTT. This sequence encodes CASSDRTGKEAFF.

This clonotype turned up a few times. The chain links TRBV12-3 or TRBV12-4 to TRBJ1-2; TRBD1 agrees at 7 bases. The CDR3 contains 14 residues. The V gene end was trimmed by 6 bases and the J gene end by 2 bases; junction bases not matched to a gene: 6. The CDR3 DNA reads TGTGCCAGCAGGTTCGCAGGGGGAAACTATGGCTACACCTTC. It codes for CASRFAGGNYGYTF.

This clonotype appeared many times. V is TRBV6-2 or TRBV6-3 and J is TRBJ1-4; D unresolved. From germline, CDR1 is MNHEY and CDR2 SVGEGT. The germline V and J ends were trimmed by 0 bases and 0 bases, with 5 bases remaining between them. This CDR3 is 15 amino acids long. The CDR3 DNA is TGTGCCAGCAGTTACTCAGGAGCAACTAATGAAAAACTGTTTTTT. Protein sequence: CASSYSGATNEKLFF.

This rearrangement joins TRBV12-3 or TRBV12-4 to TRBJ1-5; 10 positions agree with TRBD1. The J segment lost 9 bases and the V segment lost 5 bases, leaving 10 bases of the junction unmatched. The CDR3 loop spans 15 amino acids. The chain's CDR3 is CASSLGTGAELPQHF. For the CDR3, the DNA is TGTGCCAGCAGTCTAGGGACAGGGGCCGAGTTGCCCCAGCATTTT.

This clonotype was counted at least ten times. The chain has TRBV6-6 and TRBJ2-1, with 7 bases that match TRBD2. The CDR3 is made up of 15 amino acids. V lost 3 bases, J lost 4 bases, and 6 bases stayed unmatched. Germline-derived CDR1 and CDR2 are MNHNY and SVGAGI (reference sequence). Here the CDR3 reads CASSYSGRAYNEQFF. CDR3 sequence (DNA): TGTGCCAGCAGTTATTCGGGGAGGGCTTACAATGAGCAGTTCTTC.

CDR3 in amino acids: CASSGQNYEKLFF. The CDR3 nucleotides read TGTGCCAGCAGCGGGCAGAACTATGAAAAACTGTTTTTT. The rearrangement uses TRBV7-2 and TRBJ1-4, with D unclear. CDR3 length equals 13 residues. Trimming shortened V by 5 bases and J by 6 bases, and 10 bases separated the two germline ends. The germline V gene has CDR1 SGHTA and CDR2 FQGNSA.